Sequencing of this TCR beta chain was carried out in a study of technical replicates of blood from a few donors. The CDR3 is 13 amino acids. Germline CDR1 reads SNHLY; CDR2 reads FYNNEI. V shed 2 bases and J shed 7 bases, with 8 bases lying between them. The repertoire was sequenced with immunoSEQ multiplex PCR; TCRdb's copy has only in-frame clones and lacks some. Of over 10,000 clones in the sample, roughly 94% were seen once. The chain combines TRBV2 with TRBJ1-4; no definite D call. The source is a human donor in good health. The sequenced sample was PBMCs. The CDR3 nucleotides read TGTGCCAGCAGTGAACAGTTAATTGAAAAACTGTTTTTT. Its protein product is CASSEQLIEKLFF.